This is a list of T cell receptor beta chains from one sample in a study of OX40 agonist ivuxolimab in advanced cancers. Here immunoSEQ multiplex PCR was the method, and the copy in TCRdb shows in-frame clones only, minus some. The sample includes 30,000 or so clones, approximately 90% of them seen just once. The specimen comprised CD4+ or CD8+ T cells sorted from blood, sampled in a trial of the OX40 agonist ivuxolimab. These receptors were obtained from an adult with an advanced solid tumor such as melanoma, head and neck, liver or kidney cancer. Both conserved end residues are part of each CDR3. A D gene is named only where the DNA matches it firmly. A clone size is listed for some rows: how often the clone was seen (once, few, many), or a class if it is expanded.

TRBJ1-5 | NA | TRBV6-1 | NA | TGTGCCAGCTCTTCCCAGCCCCAGCATTTT | CASSSQPQHF
TRBJ2-7 | NA | TRBV7-2 | NA | TGTGCCAGCAGCTTAGCGCGTAGTGGGGCTAGCGTCACCTACGAGCAGTACTTC | CASSLARSGASVTYEQYF
TRBJ2-1 | NA | TRBV7-6 | NA | TGTGCCAGCAGCCCAACCACAGGGAGCAATGAGCAGTTCTTC | CASSPTTGSNEQFF
TRBJ2-7 | NA | TRBV7-9 | NA | TGTGCCACGTTGGGCCCCTACGAGCAGTACTTC | CATLGPYEQYF
TRBJ2-7 | NA | TRBV6-6 | NA | TGTGCCAGCAGTACCCCCATCGGCGGACAGCGGGAGCAGTACTTC | CASSTPIGGQREQYF
TRBJ2-7 | NA | TRBV4-1 | NA | TGCGCCAGCAGCCACCAGGGAGCCTACGAGCAGTACTTC | CASSHQGAYEQYF
TRBJ2-3 | NA | TRBV5-1 | NA | TGCGCCAGCAGCCTGGCTAGTCCCGATACGCAGTATTTT | CASSLASPDTQYF
TRBJ1-1 | NA | TRBV13 | once | TGTGCCAGCAGCACCGTCGGGGGGGCTGTCACTGAAGCTTTCTTT | CASSTVGGAVTEAFF
TRBJ2-5 | NA | TRBV19 | once | TGTGCCAGTAGTATTGGGGCAGAAGAGACCCAGTACTTC | CASSIGAEETQYF
TRBJ2-1 | TRBD2 | TRBV5-1 | NA | TGCGCCAGCAGCTTGACCCCAACCGGGACTAGGATTGTGGATGAGCAGTTCTTC | CASSLTPTGTRIVDEQFF
TRBJ2-2 | NA | TRBV10-1 | NA | TGCGCCAGGGGCGTGAAACCGCCCGGGGAGCTGTTTTTT | CARGVKPPGELFF
TRBJ1-2 | NA | TRBV29-1 | NA | TGCAGCGTTGTCAAGGGTGAGAGCTATGGCTACACCTTC | CSVVKGESYGYTF
TRBJ2-2 | TRBD2 | TRBV6-9 | NA | TGTGCCAGCAGTGAGCCGGGACTAGCGGGAGAAAACACCGGGGAGCTGTTTTTT | CASSEPGLAGENTGELFF
TRBJ2-2 | NA | TRBV9 | NA | TGTGCCAGCAGCCCTCGGACTGGAACCGGGGAGCTGTTTTTT | CASSPRTGTGELFF
TRBJ2-3 | NA | TRBV6-4 | NA | TGTGCCAGCTTACCGGGACACCGCCAGGTTACGCAGTATTTT | CASLPGHRQVTQYF
TRBJ2-1 | NA | TRBV29-1 | NA | TGCAGCGTTGATTGGCAGGGGTTGGGAAATGAGCAGTTCTTC | CSVDWQGLGNEQFF
TRBJ2-7 | NA | TRBV4-3 | NA | TGCGCCAGCAGCCAAGAGAGCAGGTCCAACTACGAGCAGTACTTC | CASSQESRSNYEQYF
TRBJ2-7 | TRBD1 | TRBV13 | NA | TGTGCCAGCAGCTTAACCGCGTCGGGACAGGGGGACGAGCAGTACTTC | CASSLTASGQGDEQYF
TRBJ1-2 | TRBD1 | TRBV13 | NA | TGTGCCAGCAGCTCCCGCTCAGCCGGGACAGCGACCCTCTATGGCTACACCTTC | CASSSRSAGTATLYGYTF
TRBJ2-7 | TRBD1 | TRBV15 | NA | TGTGCCACCAGCACCTCGACAGGGGGCAGGGGCGAGCAGTACTTC | CATSTSTGGRGEQYF
TRBJ2-7 | NA | TRBV5-4 | few | TGTGCCAGCAGCTGGGAAAGGAACTACGAGCAGTACTTC | CASSWERNYEQYF
TRBJ2-1 | TRBD2 | TRBV7-2 | NA | TGTGCCAGCAGCCCCGGGACTAGCATCTCGAGCTCCTACAATGAGCAGTTCTTC | CASSPGTSISSSYNEQFF
TRBJ2-5 | NA | TRBV6-5 | NA | TGTGCCAGCAGTTCCTCGGCTTCGGGGTCCCAGTACTTC | CASSSSASGSQYF
TRBJ2-7 | TRBD1 | TRBV7-9 | NA | TGTGCCAGCAGCTCCGGACAGGGCCTTTCCTACGAGCAGTACTTC | CASSSGQGLSYEQYF
TRBJ1-2 | TRBD1 | TRBV27 | once | TGTGCCAGCAGTTTTGGACAGGGGGCGGTCTACACCTTC | CASSFGQGAVYTF
TRBJ1-2 | NA | TRBV7-2 | NA | TGTGCCAGCAGCTTTAGTCCTGGGTCGGGGCACTATGGCTACACCTTC | CASSFSPGSGHYGYTF
TRBJ2-3 | TRBD2 | TRBV27 | NA | TGTGCCACCCTGAAGACGACTCTAGCGGGTCGCACAGATACGCAGTATTTT | CATLKTTLAGRTDTQYF
TRBJ2-1 | TRBD2 | TRBV27 | NA | TGTGCCAGCAGTTTAGGGACTAGCGGTCACAATGAGCAGTTCTTC | CASSLGTSGHNEQFF
TRBJ2-7 | TRBD1 | TRBV5-1 | NA | TGCGCCAGCTGGGACCGGGACAGGGGTACGTACGAGCAGTACTTC | CASWDRDRGTYEQYF
TRBJ2-7 | NA | TRBV7-9 | NA | TGTGCCAGCAGTTCCACCCCAGGGGATGTCGAGCAGTACTTC | CASSSTPGDVEQYF
TRBJ2-7 | TRBD2 | TRBV30 | NA | TGTGCCTGGAAGCTAGCGGGAGGGTCGGAACAGTACTTC | CAWKLAGGSEQYF
TRBJ1-5 | NA | TRBV4-1 | few | TGCGCCAGCAGCGCGAGTTATAGCAATCAGCCCCAGCATTTT | CASSASYSNQPQHF
TRBJ2-1 | TRBD2 | TRBV7-9 | NA | TGTGCCAGCAGCTTATTAATCCTAGCGGGAGACAATGAGCAGTTCTTC | CASSLLILAGDNEQFF
TRBJ2-7 | NA | TRBV11-3 | NA | TGTGCCAGCAGCTTAGATTTCGGGGACGCCTACGAGCAGTACTTC | CASSLDFGDAYEQYF
TRBJ2-3 | NA | TRBV28 | NA | TGTGCCACCTCAAAACGCGGATCCACAGATACGCAGTATTTT | CATSKRGSTDTQYF
TRBJ1-2 | NA | TRBV11-2 | few | TGTGCCAGCAGCTTGCAGGGCGATGGCTACACCTTC | CASSLQGDGYTF
TRBJ2-3 | NA | TRBV7-8 | NA | TGTGCCAGCAGCTTATGGACTAAGTCGAGCACAGATACGCAGTATTTT | CASSLWTKSSTDTQYF
TRBJ2-3 | NA | TRBV7-8 | NA | TGTGCCAGCAGCCCGAGTAGGTCCATCAGCACAGATACGCAGTATTTT | CASSPSRSISTDTQYF
TRBJ2-2 | TRBD1 | TRBV5-1 | NA | TGCGCCAGCACCCACACAGGGGAGAACACCGGGGAGCTGTTTTTT | CASTHTGENTGELFF
TRBJ2-3 | NA | TRBV4-2 | NA | TGTGCCAGCAGCCAAGGACCTGGACTATTCACAGATACGCAGTATTTT | CASSQGPGLFTDTQYF
TRBJ2-2 | NA | TRBV6-4 | NA | TGTGCCAGCAGTGACTCGTTGGGGGCCGGGGAGCTGTTTTTT | CASSDSLGAGELFF
TRBJ2-7 | TRBD2 | TRBV19 | medium-sized | TGTGCCAGTAGTGTAGCGGGAGGGCCGGTCGAGCAGTACTTC | CASSVAGGPVEQYF